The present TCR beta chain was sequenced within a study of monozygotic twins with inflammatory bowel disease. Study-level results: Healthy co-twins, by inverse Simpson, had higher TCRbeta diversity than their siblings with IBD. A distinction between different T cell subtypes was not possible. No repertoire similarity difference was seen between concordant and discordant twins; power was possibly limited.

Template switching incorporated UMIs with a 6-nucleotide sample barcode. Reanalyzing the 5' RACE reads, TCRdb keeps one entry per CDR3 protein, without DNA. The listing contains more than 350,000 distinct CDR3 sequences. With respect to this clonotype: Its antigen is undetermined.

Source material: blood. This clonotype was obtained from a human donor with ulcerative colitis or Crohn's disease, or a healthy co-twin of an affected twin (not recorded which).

CDR3 region: CASSPTSRAVNFNEQFF. J is TRBJ2-1 and V is TRBV21-1; the D gene TCRdb calls, TRBD1, cannot be checked with no DNA. TRBV21-1 is a known pseudogene. CDR3 size: 17 residues.